One sample yielded the 23 T cell receptor beta chains listed below, sequenced in a study of T-cell memory formation after mild COVID-19. MiXCR was run by TCRdb on the 5' RACE reads, yielding one entry per CDR3 protein. In the table there are under 250,000 distinct CDR3 sequences, over 7.5% of which are singletons. What was sequenced was PBMCs or a T cell subset sorted from them (not recorded which). These receptor sequences come from a man aged 18 to 29 who had mild COVID-19 (a few samples of this study predate the infection). Cell type and time point are not known.

This clonotype showed up just a few times. This chain links TRBV20-1 with TRBJ2-3; no definite D call. This CDR3 is 13 amino acids long. V lost 6 bases to trimming and J lost 6 bases, with 16 bases between them. Germline lookup yields CDR1 DFQATT and CDR2 SNEGSKA (reference sequence). The CDR3 reads CSAPHPGGDTQYF. CDR3 nucleotide sequence: TGCAGTGCCCCCCACCCGGGCGGTGATACGCAGTATTTT.

There are many counts of this clonotype. J is TRBJ1-6 and V is TRBV12-3 or TRBV12-4, with a possible D match to TRBD1 (5 bases). The V end lost 6 bases, the J end lost 9 bases, and 12 bases lay between the germline ends. The CDR3 length is 13 residues. The CDR3 region has the DNA TGTGCCAGCAGCCCCCAGACAGTTTCACCCCTCCACTTT. This sequence encodes CASSPQTVSPLHF.

The chain has TRBV18 and TRBJ2-7; 12 positions match TRBD2. After removal of 6 bases from V and 6 bases from J, the junction contained 9 bases not matched to a gene. CDR1 and CDR2 from the germline V gene are KGHSH and LQKENI. The CDR3 is made up of 15 amino acids. The CDR3 DNA is TGTGCCAGCTCTGAACAGACTAGCGGGGGCTCCGAGCAGTACGTC. Protein product: CASSEQTSGGSEQYV.

The rearrangement uses TRBV20-1 and TRBJ1-2, with TRBD1 as a possible D gene (5 bases). The CDR3 covers 13 residues. The ends were cut back, 0 bases at V and 7 bases at J, with 12 bases in the middle. Germline-derived CDR1 and CDR2 are DFQATT and SNEGSKA (reference sequence). CDR3 nucleotide sequence: TGCAGTGCTAGAGATACTCAGGGTTCTGGCTACACCTTC. The encoded protein is CSARDTQGSGYTF.

V is TRBV11-2 and J is TRBJ2-1, with D possibly TRBD1 on 6 matching bases. Germline loops: CDR1 SGHAT, CDR2 FQNNGV. The length of the CDR3 is 14 residues. The ends were cut back, 5 bases at V and 7 bases at J, with 15 bases in the middle. The CDR3 bases are TGTGCCAGCAGCAGTATCAGGGGTCAGAATGAGCAGTTCTTC. This gives the protein CASSSIRGQNEQFF.

This clonotype was counted between two and nine times. This chain links TRBV15 with TRBJ1-4; 12 nucleotides match TRBD1. Germline V gene lookup returns CDR1 LNHNV and CDR2 YYDKDF (reference sequence). This CDR3 is 15 amino acids long. V was pared by 1 base and J by 8 bases, with 2 bases of the junction left unmatched. CDR3 sequence (DNA): TGTGCCACCAGCAGAGGAGGGACAGGGGGCGAAAAACTGTTTTTT. This translates into CATSRGGTGGEKLFF.

CDR3 protein: CASSPSGGQAYANTEAFF. The CDR3 DNA is TGTGCCAGCAGTCCCTCTGGGGGCCAAGCCTATGCCAACACTGAAGCTTTCTTT. V and J are TRBV28 and TRBJ1-1; TRBD1 might be the D (6 bases). The germline V gene has CDR1 MDHEN and CDR2 SYDVKM. The CDR3 has 18 residues. V lost 5 bases to trimming and J lost 2 bases, with 24 bases between them.

In this sample, this clonotype turned up a few times. The chain carries TRBV6-2 or TRBV6-3 and TRBJ1-5, with TRBD1 identical over 8 bases. Germline V gene lookup returns CDR1 MNHEY and CDR2 SVGEGT. V lost 10 bases and J lost 5; bases outside the gene matches: 4. This CDR3 contains 12 residues. The CDR3 sequence is CAIQGAHQPQHF. DNA of the CDR3: TGTGCCATCCAGGGGGCCCATCAGCCCCAGCATTTT.

There are a few counts of this clonotype. This chain joins TRBV5-6 and TRBJ2-2; 8 nucleotides match TRBD1. Looked up from germline, CDR1 is SGHDT and CDR2 is YYEEEE. The CDR3 contains 15 residues. Germline trimming cut 3 bases from V and 4 bases from J; bases unmatched to any gene: 5. As DNA, the CDR3 is TGTGCCAGCAGCTGGACAGGGCTTCGCACCGGGGAGCTGTTTTTT. This codes for CASSWTGLRTGELFF.

This clonotype was found a few times. This chain connects TRBV11-1 to TRBJ1-1; no clear D. Germline V lookup: CDR1 SGHAT, CDR2 FQDESV (reference sequence). Trimming took 6 bases from V and 2 from J, leaving 16 bases between them. The CDR3 runs to 15 residues. The CDR3 DNA follows: TGTGCCAGCAGAGAAAGGACGGGCTCTAACACTGAAGCTTTCTTT. Its translation: CASRERTGSNTEAFF. The full variable domain, in which reference TRBV11-1 and TRBJ1-1 provide the parts outside the CDR3, is EAEVAQSPRYKITEKSQAVAFWCDPISGHATLYWYRQILGQGPELLVQFQDESVVDDSQLPKDRFSAERLKGVDSTLKIQPAELGDSAMYLCASRERTGSNTEAFFGQGTRLTVV.

This clonotype was found a few times. This chain links TRBV11-1 with TRBJ2-1; D perhaps matches TRBD1 (6 bases). This CDR3 spans 14 amino acids. V shed 5 bases and J shed 10 bases, with 18 bases lying between them. Germline CDR1 SGHAT, CDR2 FQDESV (reference sequence). The CDR3 is CASSTQGPSWEQFF. The DNA of the CDR3 is TGTGCCAGCAGCACACAGGGTCCCTCCTGGGAGCAGTTCTTC.

The sample holds a few counts of this clonotype. The V and J genes are TRBV7-9 and TRBJ2-7; D not resolved. The V gene lost 5 bases and the J gene lost 0 bases, with 14 bases spanning the gap. Germline lookup yields CDR1 SEHNR and CDR2 FQNEAQ (reference sequence). The CDR3 totals 15 residues. This CDR3 is CASSPVQRSSYEQYV. The CDR3 DNA follows: TGTGCCAGCAGCCCGGTTCAGAGAAGCTCCTACGAGCAGTACGTC.

CDR3 sequence: CASSLQRVYQETQYF. CDR3 DNA: TGTGCCAGCTCGCTTCAGAGGGTGTACCAAGAGACCCAGTACTTC. The chain combines TRBV18 with TRBJ2-5, with a possible D match to TRBD2 (5 bases). Deletions cut 6 bases from V and 0 bases from J, with 14 bases between. This CDR3 is 15 amino acids long. Germline V CDR1 and CDR2: KGHSH, LQKENI.

This clonotype was detected many times. The CDR3 here is CASSQEGPTQYF. The CDR3, as DNA: TGCGCCAGCAGCCAAGAGGGACCGACCCAGTACTTC. The chain combines TRBV4-3 with TRBJ2-5, with D perhaps assigned TRBD1 or TRBD2 (5 bases each). The CDR3 covers 12 residues. Per the germline V gene, CDR1 is LGHNA and CDR2 is YSLEER. V was shortened by 0 bases and J by 7 bases, with 6 bases between the two germline ends.

The gene calls are TRBV19 and TRBJ2-1; 8 positions agree with TRBD1. The germline V gene has CDR1 LNHDA and CDR2 SQIVND (reference sequence). This CDR3 comprises 16 residues. The V and J ends lost 0 bases and 7 bases, in that order; junction bases with no gene match: 8. The CDR3 loop is CASSIEKGQGRNEQFF. The CDR3 DNA reads as TGTGCCAGTAGTATAGAGAAAGGACAGGGTAGGAATGAGCAGTTCTTC. The complete variable domain, with remaining parts taken from reference TRBV19 and TRBJ2-1, reads DGGITQSPKYLFRKEGQNVTLSCEQNLNHDAMYWYRQDPGQGLRLIYYSQIVNDFQKGDIAEGYSVSREKKESFPLTVTSAQKNPTAFYLCASSIEKGQGRNEQFFGPGTRLTVL.

This clonotype was counted only a few times. This chain joins TRBV7-6 and TRBJ2-2; D not certain. V dropped 1 base and J dropped 5 bases, with 17 bases sitting between them. Germline V CDR1 and CDR2: SGHVS, FNYEAQ. This CDR3 spans 17 amino acids. Written as DNA, the CDR3 is TGTGCCAGCAGCTTAGTCCAGAGACAAGTAGGAACCGGGGAGCTGTTTTTT. Translated, it gives CASSLVQRQVGTGELFF.

This clonotype was found a few times. The CDR3 DNA reads TGTGCCGACAGTCCCACGACTGGAACCTTC. Its protein is CADSPTTGTF. V is TRBV7-9 and J is TRBJ1-2; D perhaps matches TRBD1 (5 bases). Germline V lookup: CDR1 SEHNR, CDR2 FQNEAQ (reference sequence). CDR3 length: 10 residues. Trimming took off 11 bases at V and 14 bases at J, with 18 bases between the two ends.

This clonotype was counted ten times or more. The rearrangement links TRBV5-1 to TRBJ1-5; D might be TRBD1 (6 bases). The CDR3 is made up of 15 amino acids. The V end lost 0 bases, the J end lost 3 bases, and 10 bases lay between the germline ends. In germline, CDR1 is SGHRS, CDR2 YFSETQ. CDR3 nucleotide sequence: TGCGCCAGCAGCTTGGGGGGGGGGCCCAATCAGCCCCAGCATTTT. As protein: CASSLGGGPNQPQHF.

This clonotype was counted many times. The chain is built from TRBV6-6 and TRBJ2-1; the D gene is possibly TRBD1 (7 bases). CDR1 and CDR2 (germline): MNHNY, SVGAGI (reference sequence). The V gene lost 2 bases and the J gene lost 6 bases, with 17 bases spanning the gap. This CDR3 has 16 amino acids. The CDR3 nucleotides are TGTGCCAGCAGTTACCCCCCAGGGGGGTACTTCAATGAGCAGTTCTTC. Amino acid sequence: CASSYPPGGYFNEQFF.

In its sample, this clonotype was seen a few times. The chain couples TRBV4-2 to TRBJ1-4; 9 nucleotides agree with TRBD1. Trimming at V came to 0 bases and at J to 8 bases, leaving 7 bases not matched to a gene. The CDR3 runs to 16 residues. CDR1 and CDR2 (germline): LGHNA, YNFKEQ. The CDR3 nucleotides read TGTGCCAGCAGCCAAGATCGGGGGACAGGGTACGAAAAACTGTTTTTT. It is translated as CASSQDRGTGYEKLFF.

This clonotype was seen a handful of times. The chain uses TRBV10-3 and TRBJ2-2, with unresolved D. CDR3 size: 16 residues. Trimming shortened V by 0 bases and J by 5 bases, and 13 bases separated the two germline ends. Germline loops: CDR1 ENHRY, CDR2 SYGVKD. CDR3: CAISESTFARTGELFF. CDR3 nucleotides: TGTGCCATCAGTGAGTCGACCTTTGCTCGGACCGGGGAGCTGTTTTTT.

Written as DNA, the CDR3 is TGTGCCATCAGCGGGGGAACTCCGTACGAGCAGTACTTC. Its protein product is CAISGGTPYEQYF. This chain joins TRBV10-3 and TRBJ2-7, with a tentative D call TRBD2 (6 bases). V was pared by 6 bases and J by 4 bases, with 13 bases between. This CDR3 has 13 residues. Germline-derived CDR1 and CDR2 are ENHRY and SYGVKD.

This clonotype was observed a handful of times. This chain joins TRBV18 and TRBJ2-5; 8 positions match TRBD2. There are 17 residues in the CDR3. Germline V CDR1 and CDR2: KGHSH, LQKENI. V lost 6 bases to trimming and J lost 5 bases; unmatched junction nucleotides: 17. The CDR3 DNA follows: TGTGCCAGCTCTCCGAACGTAGCGCAGACTAGCGCCGAGACCCAGTACTTC. Its protein product is CASSPNVAQTSAETQYF.